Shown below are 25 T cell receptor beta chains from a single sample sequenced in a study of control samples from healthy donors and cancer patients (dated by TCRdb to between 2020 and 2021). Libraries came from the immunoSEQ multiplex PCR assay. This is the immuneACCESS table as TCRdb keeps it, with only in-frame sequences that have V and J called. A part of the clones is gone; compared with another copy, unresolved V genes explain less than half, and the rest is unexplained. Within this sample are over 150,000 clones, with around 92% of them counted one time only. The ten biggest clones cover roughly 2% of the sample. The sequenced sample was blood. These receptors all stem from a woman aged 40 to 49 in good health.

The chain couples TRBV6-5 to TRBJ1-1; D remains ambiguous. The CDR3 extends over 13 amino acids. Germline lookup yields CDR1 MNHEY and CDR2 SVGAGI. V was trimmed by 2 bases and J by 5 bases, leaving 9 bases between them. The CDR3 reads CASSYPSGTEAFF. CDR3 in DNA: TGTGCCAGCAGTTACCCCTCGGGGACTGAAGCTTTCTTT.

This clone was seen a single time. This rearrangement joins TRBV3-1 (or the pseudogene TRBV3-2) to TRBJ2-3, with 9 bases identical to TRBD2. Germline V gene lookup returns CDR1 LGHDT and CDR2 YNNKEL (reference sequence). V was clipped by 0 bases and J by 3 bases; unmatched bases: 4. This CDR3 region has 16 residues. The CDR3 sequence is CASSQDGLAGTDTQYF. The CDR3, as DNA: TGTGCCAGCAGCCAAGATGGCCTAGCGGGGACAGATACGCAGTATTTT.

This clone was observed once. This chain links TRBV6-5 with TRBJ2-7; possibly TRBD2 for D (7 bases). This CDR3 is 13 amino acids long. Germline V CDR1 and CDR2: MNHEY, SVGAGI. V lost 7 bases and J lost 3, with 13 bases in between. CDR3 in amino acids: CASIAGALYEQYF. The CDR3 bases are TGTGCCAGCATCGCGGGGGCGCTCTACGAGCAGTACTTC.

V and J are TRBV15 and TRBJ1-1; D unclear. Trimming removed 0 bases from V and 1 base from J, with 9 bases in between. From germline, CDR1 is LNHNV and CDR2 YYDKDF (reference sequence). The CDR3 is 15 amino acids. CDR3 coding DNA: TGTGCCACCAGCAGAGAAAGAACAGAGAACACTGAAGCTTTCTTT. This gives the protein CATSRERTENTEAFF.

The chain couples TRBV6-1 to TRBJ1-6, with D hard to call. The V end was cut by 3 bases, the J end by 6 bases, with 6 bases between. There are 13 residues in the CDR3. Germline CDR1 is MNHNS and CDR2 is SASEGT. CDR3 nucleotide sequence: TGTGCCAGCAGTGAGCTTCGTAATTCACCCCTCCACTTT. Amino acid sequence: CASSELRNSPLHF.

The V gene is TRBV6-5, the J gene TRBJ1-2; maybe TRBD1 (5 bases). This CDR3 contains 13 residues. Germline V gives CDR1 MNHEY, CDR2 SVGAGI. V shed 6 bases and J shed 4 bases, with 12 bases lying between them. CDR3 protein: CASSPTGVYGYTF. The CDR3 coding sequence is TGTGCCAGCAGCCCGACGGGGGTCTATGGCTACACCTTC.

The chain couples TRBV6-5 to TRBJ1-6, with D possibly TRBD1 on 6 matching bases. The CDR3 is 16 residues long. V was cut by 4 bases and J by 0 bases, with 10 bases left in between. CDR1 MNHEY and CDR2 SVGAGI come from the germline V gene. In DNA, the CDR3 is TGTGCCAGCAGTTCCACAGGGAGCTCCTATAATTCACCCCTCCACTTT. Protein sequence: CASSSTGSSYNSPLHF.

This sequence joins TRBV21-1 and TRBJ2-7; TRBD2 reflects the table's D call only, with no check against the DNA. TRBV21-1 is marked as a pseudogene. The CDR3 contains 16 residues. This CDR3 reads CASMVPGSGFCYEQYF. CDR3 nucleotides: TGTGCCAGCATGGTGCCAGGGAGCGGGTTTTGCTACGAGCAGTACTTC.

CDR3: CASSFRQGPLAKNIQYF. The CDR3 DNA follows: TGTGCCAGCAGCTTTCGACAGGGCCCATTAGCCAAAAACATTCAGTACTTC. V is TRBV11-2 and J is TRBJ2-4, with TRBD1 identical over 7 bases. CDR1 is SGHAT, CDR2 FQNNGV, per germline. The CDR3 totals 17 residues. Trimming removed 3 bases from V and 0 bases from J; junction bases left unmatched: 8.

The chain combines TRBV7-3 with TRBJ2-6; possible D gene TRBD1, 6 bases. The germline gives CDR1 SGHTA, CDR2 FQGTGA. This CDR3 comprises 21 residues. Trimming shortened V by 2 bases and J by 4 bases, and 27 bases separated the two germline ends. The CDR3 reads CASSLWSQHGAGAGGANVLTF. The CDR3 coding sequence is TGTGCCAGCAGCTTATGGTCCCAACATGGGGCAGGGGCAGGAGGGGCCAACGTCCTGACTTTC.

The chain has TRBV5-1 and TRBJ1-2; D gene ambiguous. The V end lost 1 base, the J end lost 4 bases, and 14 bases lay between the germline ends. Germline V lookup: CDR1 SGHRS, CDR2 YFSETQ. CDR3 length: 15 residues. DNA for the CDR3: TGCGCCAGCAGCTTGTCGACCCCGGGCGTCTATGGCTACACCTTC. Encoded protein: CASSLSTPGVYGYTF.

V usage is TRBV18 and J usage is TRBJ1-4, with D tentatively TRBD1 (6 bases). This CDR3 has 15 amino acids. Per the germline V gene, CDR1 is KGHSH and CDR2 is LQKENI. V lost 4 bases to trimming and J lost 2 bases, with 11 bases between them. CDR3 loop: CASSLNRATNEKLFF. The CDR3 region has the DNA TGTGCCAGCTCACTTAACAGGGCTACTAATGAAAAACTGTTTTTT.

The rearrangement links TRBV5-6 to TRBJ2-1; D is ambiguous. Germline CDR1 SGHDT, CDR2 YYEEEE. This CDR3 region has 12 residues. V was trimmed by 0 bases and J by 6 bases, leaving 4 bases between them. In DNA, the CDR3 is TGTGCCAGCAGCTTGGGACTCAATGAGCAGTTCTTC. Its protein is CASSLGLNEQFF.

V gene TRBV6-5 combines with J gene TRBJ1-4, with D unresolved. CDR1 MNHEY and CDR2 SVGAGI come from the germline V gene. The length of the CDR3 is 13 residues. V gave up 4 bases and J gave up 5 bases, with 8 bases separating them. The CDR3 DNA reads TGTGCCAGCAGTTCAGGAGGGAATGAAAAACTGTTTTTT. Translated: CASSSGGNEKLFF.

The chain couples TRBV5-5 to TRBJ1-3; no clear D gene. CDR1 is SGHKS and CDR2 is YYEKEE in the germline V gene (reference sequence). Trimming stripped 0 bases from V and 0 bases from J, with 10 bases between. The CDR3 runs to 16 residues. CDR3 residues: CASSLAGRSSGNTIYF. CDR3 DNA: TGTGCCAGCAGCTTGGCCGGACGGAGCTCTGGAAACACCATATATTTT.

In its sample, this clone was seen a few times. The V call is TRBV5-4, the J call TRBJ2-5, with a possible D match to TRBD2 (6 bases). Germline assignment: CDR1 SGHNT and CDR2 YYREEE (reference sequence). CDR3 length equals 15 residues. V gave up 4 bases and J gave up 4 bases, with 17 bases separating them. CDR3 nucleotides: TGTGCCAGCAGCCTCGGGACTCTAGACTCAGAGACCCAGTACTTC. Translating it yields CASSLGTLDSETQYF.

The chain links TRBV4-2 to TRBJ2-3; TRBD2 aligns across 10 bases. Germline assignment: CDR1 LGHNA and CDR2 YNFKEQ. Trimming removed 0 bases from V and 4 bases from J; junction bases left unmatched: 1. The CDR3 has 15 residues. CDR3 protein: CASSQDSGGPDTQYF. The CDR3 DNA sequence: TGTGCCAGCAGCCAAGATAGCGGGGGGCCAGATACGCAGTATTTT.

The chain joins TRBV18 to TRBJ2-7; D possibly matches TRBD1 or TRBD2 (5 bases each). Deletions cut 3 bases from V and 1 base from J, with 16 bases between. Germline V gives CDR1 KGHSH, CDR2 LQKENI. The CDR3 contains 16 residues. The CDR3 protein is CASSPGAHTPSYEQYF. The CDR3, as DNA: TGTGCCAGCTCACCCGGGGCCCACACCCCATCCTACGAGCAGTACTTC.

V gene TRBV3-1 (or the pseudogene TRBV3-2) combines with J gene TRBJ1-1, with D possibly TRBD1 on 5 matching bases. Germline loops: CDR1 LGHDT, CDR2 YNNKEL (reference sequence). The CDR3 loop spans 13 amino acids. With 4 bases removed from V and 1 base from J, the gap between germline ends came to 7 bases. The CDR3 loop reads CASSLTENTEAFF. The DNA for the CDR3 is TGTGCCAGCAGCCTGACAGAGAACACTGAAGCTTTCTTT.

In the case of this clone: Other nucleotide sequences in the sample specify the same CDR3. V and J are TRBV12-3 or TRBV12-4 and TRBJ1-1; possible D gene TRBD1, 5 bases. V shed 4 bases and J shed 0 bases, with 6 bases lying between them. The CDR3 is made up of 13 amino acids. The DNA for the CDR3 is TGTGCCAGCAGTTCGACAGTGAACACTGAAGCTTTCTTT. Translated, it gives CASSSTVNTEAFF.

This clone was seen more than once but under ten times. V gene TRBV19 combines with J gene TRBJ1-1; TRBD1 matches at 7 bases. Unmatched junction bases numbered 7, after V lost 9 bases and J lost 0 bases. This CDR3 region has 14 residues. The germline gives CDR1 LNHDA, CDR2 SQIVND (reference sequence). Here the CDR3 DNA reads TGTGCCAGCCGACAGGGTTCCATGAACACTGAAGCTTTCTTT. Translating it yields CASRQGSMNTEAFF.

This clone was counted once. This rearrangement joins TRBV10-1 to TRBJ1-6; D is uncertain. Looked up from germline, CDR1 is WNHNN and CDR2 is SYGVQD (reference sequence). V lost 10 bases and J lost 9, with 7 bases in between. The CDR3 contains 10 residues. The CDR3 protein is CAKARSPLHF. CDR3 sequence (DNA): TGCGCCAAGGCTCGTTCACCCCTCCACTTT.

CDR3: CASSSGQGYEQYF. In DNA form, the CDR3 reads TGTGCCAGCAGCTCGGGACAGGGTTACGAGCAGTACTTC. The chain is built from TRBV13 and TRBJ2-7; 9 bases align to TRBD1. This CDR3 region has 13 residues. Trimming at V came to 4 bases and at J to 4 bases, leaving 2 bases not matched to a gene. Per the germline V gene, CDR1 is PRHDT and CDR2 is FYEKMQ (reference sequence).

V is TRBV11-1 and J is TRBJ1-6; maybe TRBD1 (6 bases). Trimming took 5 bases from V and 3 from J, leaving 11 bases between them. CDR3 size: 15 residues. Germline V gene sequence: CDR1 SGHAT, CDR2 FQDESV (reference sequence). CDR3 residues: CASSQDSLYNSPLHF. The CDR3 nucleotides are TGTGCCAGCAGCCAGGACAGTCTCTATAATTCACCCCTCCACTTT.

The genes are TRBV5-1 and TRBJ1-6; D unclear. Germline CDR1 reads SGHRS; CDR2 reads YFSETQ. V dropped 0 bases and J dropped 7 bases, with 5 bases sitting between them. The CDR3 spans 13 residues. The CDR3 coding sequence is TGCGCCAGCAGCTTGGCAGAGAATTCACCCCTCCACTTT. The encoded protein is CASSLAENSPLHF.